Listed below are T cell receptor beta chains from one sample, sequenced in a study of T cells after yellow fever vaccination. TCRdb reprocessed the 5' RACE reads via MiXCR and lists one record per CDR3 protein. The table records just under 600,000 distinct CDR3 sequences, approximately 13% of them present only once. The specimen was PBMCs, collected on the day of the yellow fever booster vaccination. Every receptor here comes from a man under 40 who received the YFV17D yellow fever vaccine. Each CDR3 is given with its conserved first and last residue. Each record gives: CDR3 protein, CDR3 DNA, J gene, clone size, D gene, V gene. D genes are given only for firm matches. Rows may omit the clone size; those that give it use once, few, many or a size class.

CDR3aa: CASSRSGLPAYEQYF
CDR3nt: TGTGCCAGCAGCCGCTCGGGACTCCCAGCATACGAGCAGTACTTC
j_gene: TRBJ2-7
abundance: NA
d_gene: NA
v_gene: TRBV14

CDR3aa: CASSHSRTSGETQYF
CDR3nt: TGTGCCTCTTCCCATTCGCGGACCTCAGGGGAGACCCAGTACTTC
j_gene: TRBJ2-5
abundance: NA
d_gene: NA
v_gene: TRBV27

CDR3aa: CAWDFGQAQETQYF
CDR3nt: TGTGCCTGGGATTTTGGACAGGCCCAAGAGACCCAGTACTTC
j_gene: TRBJ2-5
abundance: few
d_gene: TRBD1
v_gene: TRBV30

CDR3aa: CASSLMGGDTGELFF
CDR3nt: TGCGCCAGCAGCTTGATGGGAGGAGACACCGGGGAGCTGTTTTTT
j_gene: TRBJ2-2
abundance: many
d_gene: NA
v_gene: TRBV5-1

CDR3aa: CASSPGAEQYF
CDR3nt: TGTGCCAGCAGTCCCGGAGCCGAGCAGTACTTC
j_gene: TRBJ2-7
abundance: many
d_gene: NA
v_gene: TRBV28

CDR3aa: CASMFLGASGSNQPQHF
CDR3nt: TGTGCCAGCATGTTCTTAGGAGCGTCGGGGAGCAATCAGCCCCAGCATTTT
j_gene: TRBJ1-5
abundance: NA
d_gene: NA
v_gene: TRBV27

CDR3aa: CASSPDRNNSPLHF
CDR3nt: TGTGCCAGCTCCCCAGACAGAAATAATTCACCCCTCCACTTT
j_gene: TRBJ1-6
abundance: few
d_gene: NA
v_gene: TRBV2

CDR3aa: CASSLGTSLATNEKLFF
CDR3nt: TGTGCCAGCAGCTTAGGGACATCACTTGCAACTAATGAAAAACTGTTTTTT
j_gene: TRBJ1-4
abundance: few
d_gene: NA
v_gene: TRBV7-2

CDR3aa: CASSLLDILNYGYTF
CDR3nt: TGTGCCAGCAGCTTACTCGATATCCTCAACTATGGCTACACCTTC
j_gene: TRBJ1-2
abundance: few
d_gene: NA
v_gene: TRBV7-9

CDR3aa: CASSQDPAGGGYEQYF
CDR3nt: TGTGCCAGCAGCCAAGATCCGGCAGGGGGCGGGTACGAGCAGTACTTC
j_gene: TRBJ2-7
abundance: few
d_gene: TRBD1
v_gene: TRBV4-2